The table lists the clone carrying this TCR beta chain with a count of one. The data were obtained in a study of technical replicates of blood from a handful of donors. This CDR3 comprises 14 residues. Germline lookup yields CDR1 MNHEY and CDR2 SMNVEV (reference sequence). The V gene end was trimmed by 6 bases and the J gene end by 3 bases; junction bases not matched to a gene: 8. The assay was immunoSEQ multiplex PCR, and TCRdb's table has in-frame clones only and misses some. The data hold 87,000 or so clones, with about 95% observed a single time. The sequenced sample consisted of T cells isolated from PBMCs. This TCR came from a human donor in good health. This chain connects TRBV27 to TRBJ2-7, with TRBD1 identical over 7 bases. The CDR3 region is CASSLGRGHYEQYF. The CDR3 nucleotides are TGTGCCAGCAGCTTGGGAAGGGGGCACTACGAGCAGTACTTC.